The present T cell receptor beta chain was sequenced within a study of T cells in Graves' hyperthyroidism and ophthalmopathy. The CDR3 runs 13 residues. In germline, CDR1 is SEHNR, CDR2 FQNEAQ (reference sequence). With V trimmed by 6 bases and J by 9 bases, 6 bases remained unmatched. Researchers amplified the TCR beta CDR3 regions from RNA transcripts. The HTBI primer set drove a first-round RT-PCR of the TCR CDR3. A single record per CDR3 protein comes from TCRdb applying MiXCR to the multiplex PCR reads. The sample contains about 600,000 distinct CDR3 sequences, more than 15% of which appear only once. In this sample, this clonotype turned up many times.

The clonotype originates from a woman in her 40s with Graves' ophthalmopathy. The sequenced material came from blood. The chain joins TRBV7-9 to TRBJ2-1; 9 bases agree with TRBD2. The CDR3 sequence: CASSLAGGGEQFF. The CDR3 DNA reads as TGTGCCAGCAGTTTGGCGGGAGGGGGTGAGCAGTTCTTC.